This is a list of T cell receptor beta chains from one sample in a study of blood T cell repertoires in COVID-19. TCRdb's copy holds only in-frame clones and misses some; the assay was immunoSEQ multiplex PCR. The repertoire holds 90,000 or so clones, more than 75% seen once, with about 17% in the top ten. The sequenced material came from peripheral blood. These receptor sequences come from a human donor in a cohort sampled during active COVID-19. Both conserved end residues are part of each CDR3.

j_gene: TRBJ1-1; v_gene: TRBV20-1; CDR3aa: CSASPDYVF
j_gene: TRBJ2-1; v_gene: TRBV30; CDR3aa: CAWSVGLAGGYNEQFF
j_gene: TRBJ1-2; v_gene: TRBV6-5; CDR3aa: CASSPTGIGYTF
j_gene: TRBJ1-3; v_gene: TRBV13; CDR3aa: CASTTQTGISGNTIYF
j_gene: TRBJ1-1; v_gene: TRBV30; CDR3aa: CAWYNRGNTEAFF
j_gene: TRBJ1-6; v_gene: TRBV6-5; CDR3aa: CATGRVSYNSPLHF
j_gene: TRBJ1-2; v_gene: TRBV28; CDR3aa: CASSRPGFQGEGYTF
j_gene: TRBJ1-1; v_gene: TRBV3-1/TRBV3-2; CDR3aa: CASSPRIGQGQMNTEAFF
j_gene: TRBJ2-3; v_gene: TRBV5-1; CDR3aa: CASSLQGSTDTQYF
j_gene: TRBJ2-6; v_gene: TRBV7-2; CDR3aa: CASSLVTLTSSGANVLTF
j_gene: TRBJ1-5; v_gene: TRBV27; CDR3aa: CASSSGTGANQPQHF
j_gene: TRBJ2-1; v_gene: TRBV7-2; CDR3aa: CASSLGTSVDEQFF
j_gene: TRBJ1-5; v_gene: TRBV3-1/TRBV3-2; CDR3aa: CASSSGEQPQHF
j_gene: TRBJ2-3; v_gene: TRBV12-5; CDR3aa: CASGLVSGTSGATQYF
j_gene: TRBJ1-2; v_gene: TRBV27; CDR3aa: CASSLQGRVANYGYTF
j_gene: TRBJ1-1; v_gene: TRBV12-3/TRBV12-4; CDR3aa: CASRVLRDTEAFF
j_gene: TRBJ2-7; v_gene: TRBV3-1/TRBV3-2; CDR3aa: CASSPWGGLAGEQYF
j_gene: TRBJ1-2; v_gene: TRBV3-1/TRBV3-2; CDR3aa: CASSLAPGGGYTF
j_gene: TRBJ2-5; v_gene: TRBV5-1; CDR3aa: CASSTGTNQETQYF
j_gene: TRBJ2-7; v_gene: TRBV30; CDR3aa: CAWSASHRGLYEQYF
j_gene: TRBJ2-5; v_gene: TRBV7-9; CDR3aa: CASSRDRNFQETQYF
j_gene: TRBJ2-6; v_gene: TRBV4-3; CDR3aa: CASSHGGTAGANVLTF
j_gene: TRBJ1-1; v_gene: TRBV28; CDR3aa: CASSPGHMNTEAFF
j_gene: TRBJ1-5; v_gene: TRBV7-9; CDR3aa: CASSSGQLINQPQHF
j_gene: TRBJ2-3; v_gene: TRBV2; CDR3aa: CASSEEDRSTDTQYF
j_gene: TRBJ2-2; v_gene: TRBV5-1; CDR3aa: CASGLEGFGELFF
j_gene: TRBJ2-2; v_gene: TRBV28; CDR3aa: CASSKSGTGGTGELFF
j_gene: TRBJ1-4; v_gene: TRBV11-2; CDR3aa: CASSSPGASEKLFF
j_gene: TRBJ2-4; v_gene: TRBV6-1; CDR3aa: CASSEYGTQGPNIQYF
j_gene: TRBJ2-7; v_gene: TRBV7-9; CDR3aa: CASSLLAGDIREQYF
j_gene: TRBJ1-4; v_gene: TRBV11-2; CDR3aa: CASSGDRYNEKLFF
j_gene: TRBJ1-6; v_gene: TRBV13; CDR3aa: CASSLGGGRSPLHF
j_gene: TRBJ2-7; v_gene: TRBV6-5; CDR3aa: CASSTGTATYEQYF
j_gene: TRBJ2-1; v_gene: TRBV28; CDR3aa: CASSKRYNEQFF
j_gene: TRBJ1-1; v_gene: TRBV4-1; CDR3aa: CASSQSQGNTEAFF
j_gene: TRBJ2-2; v_gene: TRBV9; CDR3aa: CASSVDRGSGELFF
j_gene: TRBJ1-3; v_gene: TRBV28; CDR3aa: CASSSSGTGGHSGNTIYF
j_gene: TRBJ1-3; v_gene: TRBV6-2/TRBV6-3; CDR3aa: CASSYPTAGGNTIYF
j_gene: TRBJ2-1; v_gene: TRBV6-2/TRBV6-3; CDR3aa: CASSYLAGGQNEQFF
j_gene: TRBJ1-1; v_gene: TRBV11-3; CDR3aa: CASSPGERREAFF
j_gene: TRBJ1-1; v_gene: TRBV6-5; CDR3aa: CASRKPRGYTEAFF
j_gene: TRBJ1-5; v_gene: TRBV6-5; CDR3aa: CASTKPDSSNQPQHF
j_gene: TRBJ2-2; v_gene: TRBV6-6; CDR3aa: CASSSLGGGFGELFF
j_gene: TRBJ2-3; v_gene: TRBV6-2/TRBV6-3; CDR3aa: CASSYPTNIADTQYF
j_gene: TRBJ1-6; v_gene: TRBV9; CDR3aa: CASSEGQGDSPLHF
j_gene: TRBJ1-2; v_gene: TRBV7-2; CDR3aa: CASSPGTGRGGYTF
j_gene: TRBJ2-7; v_gene: TRBV5-1; CDR3aa: CASSLGDTTYEQYF
j_gene: TRBJ1-4; v_gene: TRBV18; CDR3aa: CASSLAGINEKLFF
j_gene: TRBJ2-7; v_gene: TRBV6-5; CDR3aa: CASSYGGVLTTSIQYF
j_gene: TRBJ2-2; v_gene: TRBV6-4; CDR3aa: CASSGQGRTVGELFF
j_gene: TRBJ2-5; v_gene: TRBV5-8; CDR3aa: CASSLVGSGGETQYF